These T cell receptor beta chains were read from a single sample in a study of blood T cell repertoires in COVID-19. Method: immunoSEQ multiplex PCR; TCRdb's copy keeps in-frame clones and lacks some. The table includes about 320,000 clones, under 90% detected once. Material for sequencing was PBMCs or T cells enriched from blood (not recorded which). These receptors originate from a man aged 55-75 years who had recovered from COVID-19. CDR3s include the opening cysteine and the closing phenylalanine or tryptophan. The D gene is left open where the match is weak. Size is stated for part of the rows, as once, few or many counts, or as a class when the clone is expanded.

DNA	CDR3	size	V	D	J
TGTGCCACCAGTGACCGGACAGGGATGAACTATGGCTACACCTTC	CATSDRTGMNYGYTF	NA	TRBV24-1	TRBD1	TRBJ1-2
TGTGCCAGCAGCCCGGACAGGGGTTCCTACGAGCAGTACTTC	CASSPDRGSYEQYF	NA	TRBV7-2	TRBD1	TRBJ2-7
TGTGCCAGCTCGGGACCGGGACAGGCTAACTATGGCTACACCTTC	CASSGPGQANYGYTF	NA	TRBV3-1/TRBV3-2	TRBD1	TRBJ1-2
TGTGCCACCAGTGATTGGGACAGTAACAATGAGCAGTTCTTC	CATSDWDSNNEQFF	NA	TRBV24-1	TRBD1	TRBJ2-1
TGTGCCAGCTCACCATACGGACAGGCCTACAATGAGCAGTTCTTC	CASSPYGQAYNEQFF	NA	TRBV18	TRBD1	TRBJ2-1
TGTGCCAGCAGCCTCAGGCCAGCGGGAGTAGGTGAGCAGTTCTTC	CASSLRPAGVGEQFF	NA	TRBV7-9	TRBD2	TRBJ2-1
TGCGCCAGCAGCCCCCTATTCGGGAGCACCGGGGAGCTGTTTTTT	CASSPLFGSTGELFF	NA	TRBV5-1	NA	TRBJ2-2
TGTGCCAGCAGTGAACAGGGAGGTATCTCCTACGAGCAGTACTTC	CASSEQGGISYEQYF	NA	TRBV6-1	NA	TRBJ2-7
TGTGCCAGCAGCCAATACACCTACGAGCAGTACTTC	CASSQYTYEQYF	NA	TRBV14	NA	TRBJ2-7
TGTGCCAGCAGCTCCAAGGGTGGAGCGGGAGGGCCAGGTGGCACAGATACGCAGTATTTT	CASSSKGGAGGPGGTDTQYF	NA	TRBV7-3	TRBD2	TRBJ2-3
TGTGCCAGCAGCGTAGATGGGCAAGCCAAAAACATTCAGTACTTC	CASSVDGQAKNIQYF	NA	TRBV9	NA	TRBJ2-4
TGTGCCAGCTCACCATCCGGGACAGATGGCTATGGCTACACCTTC	CASSPSGTDGYGYTF	few	TRBV18	TRBD1	TRBJ1-2
TGCGCCAGCAGCTTGGTGGCGGGAGGGACCAATGAGCAGTTCTTC	CASSLVAGGTNEQFF	once	TRBV5-1	TRBD2	TRBJ2-1
TGTGCCAGCAGCCAAGATGGCGGTAGTCTGCAGTTCTTC	CASSQDGGSLQFF	NA	TRBV3-1/TRBV3-2	NA	TRBJ2-1
TGCGCCAGCAGCCAACCCGGGACAGGGGGCTTTAGCTCCTACGAGCAGTACTTC	CASSQPGTGGFSSYEQYF	NA	TRBV4-1	TRBD1	TRBJ2-7
TGTGCCAGCAGCCCCGCCGGGGGGGTAGGTGGCTACACCTTC	CASSPAGGVGGYTF	once	TRBV11-2	NA	TRBJ1-2
TGTGCCAGCGGCCGGGCGGGAGGGGGCGGAGAGACCCAGTACTTC	CASGRAGGGGETQYF	NA	TRBV6-2/TRBV6-3	TRBD2	TRBJ2-5
TGTGCCAGCAGCGAGGGGGACAGTCGCACAGATACGCAGTATTTT	CASSEGDSRTDTQYF	NA	TRBV6-5	TRBD1	TRBJ2-3
TGCGCCAGCAGCTTGGGGACTGCTGGTGACTATGGCTACACCTTC	CASSLGTAGDYGYTF	few	TRBV5-1	NA	TRBJ1-2
TGTGCCAGCAGTGCACCGACACAGTCGAGTTACCGCTATGGCTACACCTTC	CASSAPTQSSYRYGYTF	NA	TRBV28	NA	TRBJ1-2